This note documents a single TCR beta chain sequence. This table comes from immunoSEQ multiplex PCR, and its TCRdb copy is limited to in-frame clones, with some not included. This table has 65,000 to 85,000 clones, 80% to 95% appearing once. This sample is drawn from a study of T cell changes during pregnancy in multiple sclerosis. This CDR3 has 17 amino acids. From germline, CDR1 is LGHNA and CDR2 YNFKEQ. V was cut by 0 bases and J by 0 bases, with 11 bases left in between. The sequence came from a female donor with multiple sclerosis, enrolled in a pregnancy study. The chain couples TRBV4-2 to TRBJ2-2; D not certain. This specimen was CD4+ T cells from peripheral blood mononuclear cells, taken after pregnancy. CDR3 region: CASSQDKTAANTGELFF. CDR3 in DNA: TGTGCCAGCAGCCAAGATAAAACCGCAGCGAACACCGGGGAGCTGTTTTTT.